The T cell receptor beta chain under discussion was sequenced for a study of blood T cells in healthy people across ages. This clonotype was recorded a few times. Combining a sample-barcoded 5' primer with a J-beta primer mix, a second PCR ran for roughly 7 to 12 cycles. TCRdb re-derived calls from the 5' RACE reads in MiXCR, one entry per CDR3 protein. The sample lists some 690,000 distinct CDR3 sequences; 22% were seen once. Per germline, CDR1 MNHEY and CDR2 SVGAGI. The germline V and J ends were trimmed by 5 bases and 3 bases, with 14 bases remaining between them. This CDR3 is 14 amino acids long. The TCR comes from a man in his sixties or seventies in good health. The chain employs TRBV6-5 and TRBJ2-7; D may be TRBD1 (6 bases). Sequencing was carried out using blood. CDR3 DNA sequence: TGTGCCAGCAGTCCCCGGGACACTATCTACGAGCAGTACGTC. It codes for CASSPRDTIYEQYV.